The T cell receptor (beta chain) under discussion was sequenced for a study of T cells in Graves' hyperthyroidism and ophthalmopathy. RNA transcripts served as the template for amplifying TCR beta CDR3 regions. During a first-round RT-PCR of the TCR CDR3, the HTBI primer set was used. MiXCR, applied by TCRdb to the multiplex PCR reads, yields one record per CDR3 protein. This table holds more than 650,000 distinct CDR3 sequences, around 13% found once. The TCR comes from a woman aged 18-29 years with Graves' hyperthyroidism. Material for sequencing was blood.

CDR3 DNA sequence: TGTGCCAGCAGCTCCCCCGTGGGCGGGAACACTGAAGCTTTCTTT. Protein product: CASSSPVGGNTEAFF. The chain combines TRBV7-9 with TRBJ1-1, with D uncertain. The germline V gene has CDR1 SEHNR and CDR2 FQNEAQ (reference sequence). V gave up 4 bases and J gave up 1 base, with 13 bases separating them. The CDR3 spans 15 residues.